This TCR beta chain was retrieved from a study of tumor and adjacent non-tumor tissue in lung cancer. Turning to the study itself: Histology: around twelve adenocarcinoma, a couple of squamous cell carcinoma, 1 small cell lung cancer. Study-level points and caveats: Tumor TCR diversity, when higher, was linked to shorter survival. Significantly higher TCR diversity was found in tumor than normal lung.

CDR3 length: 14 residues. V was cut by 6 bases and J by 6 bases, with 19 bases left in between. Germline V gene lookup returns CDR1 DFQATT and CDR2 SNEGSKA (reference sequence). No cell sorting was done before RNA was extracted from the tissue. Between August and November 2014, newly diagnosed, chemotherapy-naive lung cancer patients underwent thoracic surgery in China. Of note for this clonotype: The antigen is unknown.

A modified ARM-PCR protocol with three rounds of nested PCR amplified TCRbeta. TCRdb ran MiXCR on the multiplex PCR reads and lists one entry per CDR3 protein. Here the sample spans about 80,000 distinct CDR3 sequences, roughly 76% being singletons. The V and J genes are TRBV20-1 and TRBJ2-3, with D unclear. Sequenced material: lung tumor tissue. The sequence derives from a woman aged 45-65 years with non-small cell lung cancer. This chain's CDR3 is CSAADGVTMDTQYF. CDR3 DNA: TGCAGTGCGGCAGACGGAGTGACGATGGATACGCAGTATTTT.